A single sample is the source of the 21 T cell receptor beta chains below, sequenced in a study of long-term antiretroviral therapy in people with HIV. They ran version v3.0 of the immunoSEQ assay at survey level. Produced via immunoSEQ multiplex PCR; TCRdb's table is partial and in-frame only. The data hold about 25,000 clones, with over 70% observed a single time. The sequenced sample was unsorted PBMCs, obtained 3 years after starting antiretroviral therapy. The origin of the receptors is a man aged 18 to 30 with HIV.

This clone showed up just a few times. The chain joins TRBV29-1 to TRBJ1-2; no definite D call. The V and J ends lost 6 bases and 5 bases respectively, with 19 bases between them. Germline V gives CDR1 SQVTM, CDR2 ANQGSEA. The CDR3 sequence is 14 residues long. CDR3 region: CSVSTGKTGYGYTF. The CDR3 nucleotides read TGCAGCGTATCCACGGGTAAAACGGGGTATGGCTACACCTTC.

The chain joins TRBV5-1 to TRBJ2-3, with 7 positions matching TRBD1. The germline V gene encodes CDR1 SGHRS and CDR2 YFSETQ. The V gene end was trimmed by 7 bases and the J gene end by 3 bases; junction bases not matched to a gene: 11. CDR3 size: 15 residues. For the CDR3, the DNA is TGCGCCAGCTCCTGGGGACAGTTACAAACAGATACGCAGTATTTT. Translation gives CASSWGQLQTDTQYF.

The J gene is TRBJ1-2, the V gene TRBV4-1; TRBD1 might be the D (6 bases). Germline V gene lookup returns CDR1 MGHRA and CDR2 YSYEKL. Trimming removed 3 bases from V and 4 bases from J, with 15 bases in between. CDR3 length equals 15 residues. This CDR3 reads CASSQSAGEGYGYTF. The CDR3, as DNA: TGCGCCAGCAGCCAGTCAGCAGGGGAGGGCTATGGCTACACCTTC.

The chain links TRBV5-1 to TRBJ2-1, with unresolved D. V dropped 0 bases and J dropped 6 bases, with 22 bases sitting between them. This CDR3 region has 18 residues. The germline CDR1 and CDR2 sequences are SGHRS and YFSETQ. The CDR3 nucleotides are TGCGCCAGCAGCTTGGAAATCGGTTTGGCTACCGGCTTCAATGAGCAGTTCTTC. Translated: CASSLEIGLATGFNEQFF.

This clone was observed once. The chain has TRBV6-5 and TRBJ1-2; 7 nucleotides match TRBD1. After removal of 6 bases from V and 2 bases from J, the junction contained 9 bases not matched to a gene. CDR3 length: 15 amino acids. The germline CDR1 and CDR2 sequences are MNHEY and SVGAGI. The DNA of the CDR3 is TGTGCCAGCAGAACCACTCGGACAGGAAACTATGGCTACACCTTC. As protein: CASRTTRTGNYGYTF.

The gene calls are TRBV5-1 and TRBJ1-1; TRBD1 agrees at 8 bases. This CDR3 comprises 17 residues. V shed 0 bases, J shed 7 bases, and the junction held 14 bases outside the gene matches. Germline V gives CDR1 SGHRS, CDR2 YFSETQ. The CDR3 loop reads CASSLGDRGLSPGEAFF. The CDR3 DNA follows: TGCGCCAGCAGCTTGGGCGACAGGGGTCTCTCCCCCGGTGAAGCTTTCTTT. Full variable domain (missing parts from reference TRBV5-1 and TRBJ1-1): KAGVTQTPRYLIKTRGQQVTLSCSPISGHRSVSWYQQTPGQGLQFLFEYFSETQRNKGNFPGRFSGRQFSNSRSEMNVSTLELGDSALYLCASSLGDRGLSPGEAFFGQGTRLTVV.

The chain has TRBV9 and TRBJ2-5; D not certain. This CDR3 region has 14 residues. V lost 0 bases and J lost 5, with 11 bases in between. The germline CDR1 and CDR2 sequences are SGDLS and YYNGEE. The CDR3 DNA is TGTGCCAGCAGCGTAGGCTGGAAAACGGAGACCCAGTACTTC. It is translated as CASSVGWKTETQYF.

CDR3 loop: CASSESGGLSYNEQFF. The CDR3 DNA sequence: TGTGCCAGCAGTGAGAGCGGGGGGCTCTCCTACAATGAGCAGTTCTTC. This chain joins TRBV2 and TRBJ2-1, with 9 bases aligning to TRBD2. V shed 3 bases, J shed 0 bases, and the junction held 3 bases outside the gene matches. The germline gives CDR1 SNHLY, CDR2 FYNNEI. The CDR3 has 16 amino acids.

The CDR3 loop reads CASSGVQGDTGELFF. In DNA form, the CDR3 reads TGCGCCAGCAGCGGGGTACAGGGGGACACCGGGGAGCTGTTTTTT. The V call is TRBV5-1, the J call TRBJ2-2, with 8 bases lining up with TRBD1. There are 15 residues in the CDR3. Germline V gene lookup returns CDR1 SGHRS and CDR2 YFSETQ. The junction had 5 bases not matched to a gene; V was cut back by 4 bases and J by 3 bases.

CDR3 in amino acids: CASSPEGLPPGELFF. CDR3 coding DNA: TGTGCCAGCAGCCCCGAGGGACTACCTCCCGGGGAGCTGTTTTTT. The V call is TRBV14, the J call TRBJ2-2, with 7 bases matching TRBD2. Germline V gene sequence: CDR1 SGHDN, CDR2 FVKESK. The CDR3 is 15 residues long. The V segment lost 4 bases and the J segment 6 bases; nucleotides outside the gene matches: 8.

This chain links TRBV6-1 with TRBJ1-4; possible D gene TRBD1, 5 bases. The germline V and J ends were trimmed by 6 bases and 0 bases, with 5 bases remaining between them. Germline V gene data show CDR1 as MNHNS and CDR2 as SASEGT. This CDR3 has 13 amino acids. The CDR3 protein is CASSRATNEKLFF. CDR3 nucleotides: TGTGCCAGCAGCAGGGCAACTAATGAAAAACTGTTTTTT.

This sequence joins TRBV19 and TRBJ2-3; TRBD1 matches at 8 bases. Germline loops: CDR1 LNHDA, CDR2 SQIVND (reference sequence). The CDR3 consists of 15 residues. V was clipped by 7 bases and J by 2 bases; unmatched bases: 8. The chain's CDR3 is CASTEPGQVTDTQYF. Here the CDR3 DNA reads TGTGCCAGTACTGAACCGGGACAGGTCACAGATACGCAGTATTTT.

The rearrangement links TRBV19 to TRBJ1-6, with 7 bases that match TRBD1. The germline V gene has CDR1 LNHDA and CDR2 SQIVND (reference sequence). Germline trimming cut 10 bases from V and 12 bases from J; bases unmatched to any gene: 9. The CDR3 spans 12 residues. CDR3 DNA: TGTGCCACCCGGGACAGTGTTGAACCCCTCCACTTT. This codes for CATRDSVEPLHF.

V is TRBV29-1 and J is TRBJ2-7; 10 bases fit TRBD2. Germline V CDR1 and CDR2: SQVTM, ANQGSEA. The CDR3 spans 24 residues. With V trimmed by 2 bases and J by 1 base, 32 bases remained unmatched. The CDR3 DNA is TGCAGCGTTGAATTCGGGCTTCGGGCTCGGGGGCTAGCGGGGGCTTACGATACTTCCTACGAGCAGTACTTC. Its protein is CSVEFGLRARGLAGAYDTSYEQYF.

The CDR3, as DNA: TGTGCCAGTAGTAAAGCCGAGAACACTGAAGCTTTCTTT. It is translated as CASSKAENTEAFF. The chain links TRBV19 to TRBJ1-1; D is uncertain. The germline CDR1 and CDR2 sequences are LNHDA and SQIVND (reference sequence). Trimming cost V 4 bases and J 1 base, with 7 bases left between them. The CDR3 has 13 residues. Filled out from reference TRBV19 and TRBJ1-1, the complete variable domain reads DGGITQSPKYLFRKEGQNVTLSCEQNLNHDAMYWYRQDPGQGLRLIYYSQIVNDFQKGDIAEGYSVSREKKESFPLTVTSAQKNPTAFYLCASSKAENTEAFFGQGTRLTVV.

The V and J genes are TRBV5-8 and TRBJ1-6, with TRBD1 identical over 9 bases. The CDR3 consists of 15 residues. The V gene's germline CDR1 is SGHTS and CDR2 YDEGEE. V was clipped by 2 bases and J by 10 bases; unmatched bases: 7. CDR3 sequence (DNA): TGTGCCAGCAGCTTCCACAGGGGGCTGAGGTCACCCCTCCACTTT. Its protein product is CASSFHRGLRSPLHF. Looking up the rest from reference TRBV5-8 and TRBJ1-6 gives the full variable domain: EAGVTQSPTHLIKTRGQQATLRCSPISGHTSVYWYQQALGLGLQFLLWYDEGEERNRGNFPPRFSGRQFPNYSSELNVNALELEDSALYLCASSFHRGLRSPLHFGNGTRLTVT.

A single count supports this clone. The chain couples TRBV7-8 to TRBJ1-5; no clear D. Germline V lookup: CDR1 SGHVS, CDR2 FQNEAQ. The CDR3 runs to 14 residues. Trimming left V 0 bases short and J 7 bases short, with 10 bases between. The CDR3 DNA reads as TGTGCCAGCAGCTTAGCATCGGGTAAACAGCCCCAGCATTTT. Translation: CASSLASGKQPQHF.

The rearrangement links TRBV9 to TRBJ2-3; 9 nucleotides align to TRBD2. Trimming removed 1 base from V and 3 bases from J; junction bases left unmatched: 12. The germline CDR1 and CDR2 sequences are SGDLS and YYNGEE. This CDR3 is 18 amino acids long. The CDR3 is CASSVSQILAGTTDTQYF. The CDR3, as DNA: TGTGCCAGCAGCGTATCCCAAATACTAGCGGGTACGACAGATACGCAGTATTTT.

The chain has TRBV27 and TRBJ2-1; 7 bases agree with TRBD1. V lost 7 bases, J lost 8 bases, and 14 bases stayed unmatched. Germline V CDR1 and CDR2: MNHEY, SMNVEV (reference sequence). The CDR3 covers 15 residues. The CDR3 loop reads CASIPLGTATYEQFF. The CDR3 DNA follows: TGTGCCAGCATTCCCCTAGGGACAGCAACGTATGAGCAGTTCTTC.

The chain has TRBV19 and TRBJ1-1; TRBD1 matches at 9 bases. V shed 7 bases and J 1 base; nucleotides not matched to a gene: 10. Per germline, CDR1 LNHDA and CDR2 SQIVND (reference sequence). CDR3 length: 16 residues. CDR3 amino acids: CASIGLGTGRNTEAFF. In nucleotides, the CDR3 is TGTGCCAGTATAGGTTTGGGGACAGGGAGGAACACTGAAGCTTTCTTT. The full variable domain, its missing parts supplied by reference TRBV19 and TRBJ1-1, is DGGITQSPKYLFRKEGQNVTLSCEQNLNHDAMYWYRQDPGQGLRLIYYSQIVNDFQKGDIAEGYSVSREKKESFPLTVTSAQKNPTAFYLCASIGLGTGRNTEAFFGQGTRLTVV.

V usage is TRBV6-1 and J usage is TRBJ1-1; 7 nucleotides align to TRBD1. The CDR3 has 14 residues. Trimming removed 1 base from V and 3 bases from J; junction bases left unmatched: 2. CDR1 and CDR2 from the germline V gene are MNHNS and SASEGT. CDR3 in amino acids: CASSEVRGDTEAFF. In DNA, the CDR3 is TGTGCCAGCAGTGAAGTCAGGGGGGACACTGAAGCTTTCTTT.